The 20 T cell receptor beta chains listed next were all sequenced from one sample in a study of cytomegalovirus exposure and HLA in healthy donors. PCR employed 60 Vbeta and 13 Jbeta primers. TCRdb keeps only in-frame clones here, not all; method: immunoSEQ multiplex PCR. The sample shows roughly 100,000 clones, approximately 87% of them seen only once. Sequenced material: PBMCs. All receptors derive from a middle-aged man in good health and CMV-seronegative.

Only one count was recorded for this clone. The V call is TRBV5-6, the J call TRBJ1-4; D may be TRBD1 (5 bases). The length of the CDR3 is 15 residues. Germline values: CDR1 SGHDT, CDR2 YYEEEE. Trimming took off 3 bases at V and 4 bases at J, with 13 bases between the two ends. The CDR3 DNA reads TGTGCCAGCAGCTATACGGGGGAAATTAATGAAAAACTGTTTTTT. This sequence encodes CASSYTGEINEKLFF.

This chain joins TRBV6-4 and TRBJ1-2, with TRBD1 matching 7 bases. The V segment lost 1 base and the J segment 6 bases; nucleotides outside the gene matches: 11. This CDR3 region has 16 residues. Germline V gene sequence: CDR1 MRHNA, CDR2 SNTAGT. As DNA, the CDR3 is TGTGCCAGCAGTGACTTTGACAGGGAAGACTCTCATGGCTACACCTTC. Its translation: CASSDFDREDSHGYTF.

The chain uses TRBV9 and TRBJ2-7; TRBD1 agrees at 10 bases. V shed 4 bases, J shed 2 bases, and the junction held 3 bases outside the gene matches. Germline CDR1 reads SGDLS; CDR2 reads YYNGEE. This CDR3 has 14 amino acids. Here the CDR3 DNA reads TGTGCCAGCAGCCCGGGGACAGGGGCCTACGAGCAGTACTTC. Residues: CASSPGTGAYEQYF.

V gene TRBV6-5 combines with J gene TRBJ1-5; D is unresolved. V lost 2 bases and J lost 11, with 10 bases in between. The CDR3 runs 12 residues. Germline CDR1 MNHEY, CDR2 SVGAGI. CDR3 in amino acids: CASSYPGGAQHF. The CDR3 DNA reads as TGTGCCAGCAGTTACCCTGGTGGAGCCCAGCATTTT.

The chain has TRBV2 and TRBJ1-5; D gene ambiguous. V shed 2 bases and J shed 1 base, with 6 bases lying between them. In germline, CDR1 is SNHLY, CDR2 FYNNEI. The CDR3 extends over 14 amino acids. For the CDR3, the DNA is TGTGCCAGCAGTGAACGGTCGAGCAATCAGCCCCAGCATTTT. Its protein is CASSERSSNQPQHF. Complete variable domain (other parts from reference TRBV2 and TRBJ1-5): EPEVTQTPSHQVTQMGQEVILRCVPISNHLYFYWYRQILGQKVEFLVSFYNNEISEKSEIFDDQFSVERPDGSNFTLKIRSTKLEDSAMYFCASSERSSNQPQHFGDGTRLSIL.

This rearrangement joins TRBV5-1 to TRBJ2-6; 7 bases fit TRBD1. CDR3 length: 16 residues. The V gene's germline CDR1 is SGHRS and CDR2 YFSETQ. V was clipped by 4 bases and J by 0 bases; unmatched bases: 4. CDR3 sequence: CASSAYRGSGANVLTF. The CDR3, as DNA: TGCGCCAGCAGCGCGTACAGGGGCTCTGGGGCCAACGTCCTGACTTTC.

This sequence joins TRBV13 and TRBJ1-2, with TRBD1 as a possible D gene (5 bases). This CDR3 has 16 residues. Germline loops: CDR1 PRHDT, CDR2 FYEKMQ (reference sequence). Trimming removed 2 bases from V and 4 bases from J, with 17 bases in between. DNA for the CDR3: TGTGCCAGCAGCTTACTCAGTGCTGACAGCGTCTATGGCTACACCTTC. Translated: CASSLLSADSVYGYTF.

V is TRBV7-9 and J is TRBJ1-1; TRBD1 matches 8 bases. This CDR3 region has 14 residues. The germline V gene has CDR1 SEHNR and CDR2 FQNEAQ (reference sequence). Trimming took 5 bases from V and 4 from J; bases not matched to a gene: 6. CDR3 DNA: TGTGCCAGCAGCCCGCTGACAGGGGTCACTGAAGCTTTCTTT. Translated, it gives CASSPLTGVTEAFF. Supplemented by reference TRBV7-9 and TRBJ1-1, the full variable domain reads DTGVSQNPRHKITKRGQNVTFRCDPISEHNRLYWYRQTLGQGPEFLTYFQNEAQLEKSRLLSDRFSAERPKGSFSTLEIQRTEQGDSAMYLCASSPLTGVTEAFFGQGTRLTVV.

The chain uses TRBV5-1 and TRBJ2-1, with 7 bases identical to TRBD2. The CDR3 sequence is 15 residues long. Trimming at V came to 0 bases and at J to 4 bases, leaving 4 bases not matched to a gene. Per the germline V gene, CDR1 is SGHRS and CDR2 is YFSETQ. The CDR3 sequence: CASSLGDYYYNEQFF. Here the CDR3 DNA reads TGCGCCAGCAGCTTGGGGGACTACTATTACAATGAGCAGTTCTTC.

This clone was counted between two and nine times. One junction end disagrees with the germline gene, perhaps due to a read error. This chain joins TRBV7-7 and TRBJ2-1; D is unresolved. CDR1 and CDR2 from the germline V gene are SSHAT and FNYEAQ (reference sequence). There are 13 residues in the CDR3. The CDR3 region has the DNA TGTGCTAGCAGCCCTACCGGTCCCAATGAGCAGTTCTTC. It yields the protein CASSPTGPNEQFF.

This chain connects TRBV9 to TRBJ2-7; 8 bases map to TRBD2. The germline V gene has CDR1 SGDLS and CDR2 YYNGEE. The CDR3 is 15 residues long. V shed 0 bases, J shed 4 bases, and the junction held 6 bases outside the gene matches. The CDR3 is CASSVAPGGSYEQYF. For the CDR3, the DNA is TGTGCCAGCAGCGTAGCTCCGGGGGGGTCTTACGAGCAGTACTTC.

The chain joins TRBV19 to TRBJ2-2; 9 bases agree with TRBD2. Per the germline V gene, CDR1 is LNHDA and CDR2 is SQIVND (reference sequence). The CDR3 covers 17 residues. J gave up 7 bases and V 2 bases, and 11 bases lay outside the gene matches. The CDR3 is CASSIQRRGGLVGELFF. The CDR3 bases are TGTGCCAGTAGTATACAACGGCGGGGGGGCCTTGTCGGGGAGCTGTTTTTT.

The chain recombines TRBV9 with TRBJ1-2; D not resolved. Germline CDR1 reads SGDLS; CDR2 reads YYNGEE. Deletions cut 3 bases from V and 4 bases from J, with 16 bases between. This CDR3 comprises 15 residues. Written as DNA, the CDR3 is TGTGCCAGCAGCGCCCCAGGAGGAGGAGGCTATGGCTACACCTTC. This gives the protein CASSAPGGGGYGYTF.

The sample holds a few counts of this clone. CDR3 loop: CASSSLKAEGAAHNEQFF. The CDR3 DNA reads TGTGCCAGCAGCTCCCTGAAAGCGGAGGGGGCCGCCCACAATGAGCAGTTCTTC. The rearrangement links TRBV11-2 to TRBJ2-1; weak D call: TRBD1 (7 bases). The CDR3 sequence is 18 residues long. Germline CDR1 SGHAT, CDR2 FQNNGV. V was cut by 4 bases and J by 5 bases, with 24 bases left in between. The variable domain in full, with the rest retrieved from reference TRBV11-2 and TRBJ2-1, is EAGVAQSPRYKIIEKRQSVAFWCNPISGHATLYWYQQILGQGPKLLIQFQNNGVVDDSQLPKDRFSAERLKGVDSTLKIQPAKLEDSAVYLCASSSLKAEGAAHNEQFFGPGTRLTVL.

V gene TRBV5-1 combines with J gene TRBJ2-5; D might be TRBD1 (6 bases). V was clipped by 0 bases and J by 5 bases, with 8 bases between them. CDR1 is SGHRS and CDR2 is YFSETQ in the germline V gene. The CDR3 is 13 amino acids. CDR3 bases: TGCGCCAGCAGCTTGGACAGGGCTGAGACCCAGTACTTC. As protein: CASSLDRAETQYF. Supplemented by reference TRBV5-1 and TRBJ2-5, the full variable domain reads KAGVTQTPRYLIKTRGQQVTLSCSPISGHRSVSWYQQTPGQGLQFLFEYFSETQRNKGNFPGRFSGRQFSNSRSEMNVSTLELGDSALYLCASSLDRAETQYFGPGTRLLVL.

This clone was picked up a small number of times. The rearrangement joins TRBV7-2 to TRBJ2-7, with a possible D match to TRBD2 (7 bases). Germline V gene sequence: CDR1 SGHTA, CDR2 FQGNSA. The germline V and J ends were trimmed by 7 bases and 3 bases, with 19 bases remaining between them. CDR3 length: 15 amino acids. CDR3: CASKGGALNHYEQYF. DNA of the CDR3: TGTGCCAGCAAAGGGGGGGCCCTAAATCACTACGAGCAGTACTTC.

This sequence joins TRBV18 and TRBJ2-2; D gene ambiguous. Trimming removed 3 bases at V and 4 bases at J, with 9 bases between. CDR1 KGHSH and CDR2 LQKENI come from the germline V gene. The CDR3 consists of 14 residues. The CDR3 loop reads CASSPSVGTGELFF. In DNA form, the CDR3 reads TGTGCCAGCTCACCGAGTGTCGGCACCGGGGAGCTGTTTTTT. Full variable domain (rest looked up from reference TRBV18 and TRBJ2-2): NAGVMQNPRHLVRRRGQEARLRCSPMKGHSHVYWYRQLPEEGLKFMVYLQKENIIDESGMPKERFSAEFPKEGPSILRIQQVVRGDSAAYFCASSPSVGTGELFFGEGSRLTVL.

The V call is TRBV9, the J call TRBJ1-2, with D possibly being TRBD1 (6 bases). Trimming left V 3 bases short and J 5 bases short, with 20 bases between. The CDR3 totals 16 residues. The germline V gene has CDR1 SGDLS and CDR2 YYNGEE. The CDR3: CASSAPRGGLRYGYTF. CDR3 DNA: TGTGCCAGCAGCGCCCCTCGGGGGGGGCTGAGGTATGGCTACACCTTC.

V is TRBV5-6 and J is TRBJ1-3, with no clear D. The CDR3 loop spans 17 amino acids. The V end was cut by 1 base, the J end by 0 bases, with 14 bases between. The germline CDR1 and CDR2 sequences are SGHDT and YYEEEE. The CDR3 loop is CASSLQIDTTSGNTIYF. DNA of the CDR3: TGTGCCAGCAGCTTGCAGATTGACACAACCTCTGGAAACACCATATATTTT.

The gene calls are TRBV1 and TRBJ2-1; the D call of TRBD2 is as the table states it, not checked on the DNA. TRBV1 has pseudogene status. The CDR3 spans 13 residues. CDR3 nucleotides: TGCACCAGCAGCCCCCATGAAGCGCATGAGCAGTTCTTC. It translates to CTSSPHEAHEQFF.